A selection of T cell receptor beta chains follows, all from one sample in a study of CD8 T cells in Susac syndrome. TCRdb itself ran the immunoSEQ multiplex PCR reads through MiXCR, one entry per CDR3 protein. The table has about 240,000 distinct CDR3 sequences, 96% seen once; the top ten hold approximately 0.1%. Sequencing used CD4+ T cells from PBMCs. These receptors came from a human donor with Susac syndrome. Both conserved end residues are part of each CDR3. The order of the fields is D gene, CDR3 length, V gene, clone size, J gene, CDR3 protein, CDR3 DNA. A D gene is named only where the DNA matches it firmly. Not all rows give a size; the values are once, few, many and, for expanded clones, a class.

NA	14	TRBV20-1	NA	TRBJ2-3	CSVQEGARTDTQYF	TGCAGTGTTCAGGAGGGGGCGCGTACAGATACGCAGTATTTT
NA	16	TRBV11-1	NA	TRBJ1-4	CASSSRASGSSEKLFF	TGTGCCAGCAGCTCCCGAGCCTCCGGGTCCTCCGAAAAACTGTTTTTT
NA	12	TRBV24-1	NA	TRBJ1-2	CATSDYNYGYTF	TGTGCCACCAGTGATTACAACTATGGCTACACCTTC
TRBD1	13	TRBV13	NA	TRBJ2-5	CASRRTGGKTQYF	TGTGCCAGCAGACGGACAGGGGGTAAGACCCAGTACTTC
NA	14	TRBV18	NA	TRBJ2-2	CASSPQGKVGELFF	TGTGCCAGCTCACCACAGGGAAAGGTCGGGGAGCTGTTTTTT
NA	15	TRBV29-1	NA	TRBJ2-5	CSVFVAGGNQETQHF	NA
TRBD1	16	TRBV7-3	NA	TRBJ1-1	CASSQQGWGKRTEAFF	TGTGCCAGCAGCCAACAGGGGTGGGGGAAGAGGACTGAAGCTTTCTTT
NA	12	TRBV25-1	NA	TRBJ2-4	CASRDPKNIQYF	TGTGCCAGCAGGGATCCCAAAAACATTCAGTACTTC
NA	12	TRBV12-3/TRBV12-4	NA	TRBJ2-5	CASSGFSETQYF	TGTGCCAGCAGTGGGTTCTCGGAGACCCAGTACTTC
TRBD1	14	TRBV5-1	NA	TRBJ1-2	CASSEGQGHYGYTF	TGCGCCAGCAGCGAAGGACAGGGGCACTATGGCTACACCTTC
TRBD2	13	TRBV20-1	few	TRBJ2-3	CSASGRAGDTQYF	TGCAGTGCTAGTGGGAGGGCGGGAGATACGCAGTATTTT
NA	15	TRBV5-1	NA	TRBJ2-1	CASSTRLGGYNEQFF	TGCGCCAGCAGCACTCGGCTCGGGGGCTACAATGAGCAGTTCTTC
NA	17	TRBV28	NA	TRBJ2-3	CASIPSPAGRETDTQYF	TGTGCCAGCATCCCCTCCCCAGCAGGAAGGGAGACAGATACGCAGTATTTT
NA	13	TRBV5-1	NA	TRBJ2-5	CASSADIWETQYF	TGCGCCAGCAGCGCGGACATTTGGGAGACCCAGTACTTC
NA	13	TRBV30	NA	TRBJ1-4	CALNQGRNEKLFF	TGTGCCTTGAATCAGGGGCGTAATGAAAAACTGTTTTTT
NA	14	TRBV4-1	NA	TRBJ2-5	CASSPRLGLQTQYF	TGCGCCAGCAGCCCAAGGTTGGGGCTCCAGACCCAGTACTTC
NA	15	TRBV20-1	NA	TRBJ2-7	CSARDPGTSSREQYF	TGCAGTGCTAGAGACCCCGGGACATCTTCGCGTGAGCAGTACTTC
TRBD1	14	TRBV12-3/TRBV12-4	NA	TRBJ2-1	CASSWTGAYNEQFF	TGTGCCAGCAGTTGGACAGGGGCCTACAATGAGCAGTTCTTC
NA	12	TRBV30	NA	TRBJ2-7	CAYLRGSYEQYF	TGTGCCTATCTCAGGGGTAGCTACGAGCAGTACTTC
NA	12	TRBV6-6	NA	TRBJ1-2	CASSYETYGYTF	TGTGCCAGCAGTTACGAGACCTATGGCTACACCTTC
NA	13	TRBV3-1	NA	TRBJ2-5	CASSQAWAETQYF	TGTGCCAGCAGCCAAGCGTGGGCGGAGACCCAGTACTTC
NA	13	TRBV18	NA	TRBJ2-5	CASSPSDGETQYF	TGTGCCAGCTCACCATCCGACGGAGAGACCCAGTACTTC
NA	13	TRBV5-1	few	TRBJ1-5	CASARDANQPQHF	TGCGCCAGTGCCCGGGACGCCAATCAGCCCCAGCATTTT
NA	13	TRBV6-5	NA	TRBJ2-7	CASSSGTNYEQYF	TGTGCCAGCAGTTCCGGGACAAACTACGAGCAGTACTTC